The 3 T cell receptor beta chains listed next were all sequenced from one sample in a study of Ad26.COV2.S vaccination and SARS-CoV-2 variants. Assay used: immunoSEQ multiplex PCR; TCRdb lists only in-frame clones, some missing. This table holds 300,000 to 400,000 clones, 88% found once. Treatment indicated: roughly 19 received Ad26.COV2.S at low or high dose, single or two shots; about 5 received placebo; per-sample allocation not given. Day 63 following the first vaccine or placebo injection was when the samples were taken. The sequencing used peripheral blood, collected in a trial of Ad26.COV2.S vaccine versus placebo. Receptors were obtained from a person aged 18 to 59 who received the Ad26.COV2.S COVID-19 vaccine or a placebo.

The chain carries TRBV4-1 and TRBJ2-6; D gene uncertain. The CDR3 extends over 15 amino acids. CDR1 and CDR2 from the germline V gene are MGHRA and YSYEKL. The V end was cut by 0 bases, the J end by 4 bases, with 7 bases between. Here the CDR3 reads CASSQDGKGANVLTF. For the CDR3, the DNA is TGCGCCAGCAGCCAAGATGGGAAAGGGGCCAACGTCCTGACTTTC.

The rearrangement links TRBV30 to TRBJ1-2, with 7 bases that match TRBD1. V lost 2 bases, J lost 4 bases, and 4 bases stayed unmatched. CDR3 length: 13 residues. CDR1 and CDR2 (germline): GTSNPN, SVGIG (reference sequence). For the CDR3, the DNA is TGTGCCTGGAGTCCACAGGGGTTCTATGGCTACACCTTC. Protein sequence: CAWSPQGFYGYTF.

The chain is built from TRBV19 and TRBJ2-3; D is unclear. The V and J ends lost 1 base and 2 bases respectively, with 7 bases between them. The CDR3 contains 14 residues. Germline CDR1 and CDR2: LNHDA and SQIVND (reference sequence). The CDR3 nucleotides are TGTGCCAGTAGTATAGTTCCTACCACAGATACGCAGTATTTT. Translated: CASSIVPTTDTQYF.